These 19 T cell receptor beta chains originate from one sample sequenced in a study of T cells after yellow fever vaccination. MiXCR, run by TCRdb on the 5' RACE reads, gives a single entry per CDR3 protein. The sample records around 400,000 distinct CDR3 sequences, roughly 11% being singletons. Specimen: PBMCs, collected on the day of the first yellow fever vaccination. All receptors derive from a young man who received the YFV17D yellow fever vaccine.

V gene TRBV5-4 combines with J gene TRBJ2-5; D remains ambiguous. CDR3 size: 13 residues. The ends were cut back, 3 bases at V and 2 bases at J, with 8 bases in the middle. Germline V gene sequence: CDR1 SGHNT, CDR2 YYREEE (reference sequence). CDR3 region: CASSWRRQETQYF. Written as DNA, the CDR3 is TGTGCCAGCAGCTGGCGGCGGCAAGAGACCCAGTACTTC.

The chain carries TRBV7-2 and TRBJ1-4; no firm D call. This CDR3 has 15 residues. Germline V gives CDR1 SGHTA, CDR2 FQGNSA. Trimming cost V 1 base and J 3 bases, with 9 bases left between them. The CDR3 region has the DNA TGTGCCAGCAGCTTAGTTCGGGCTCCTAATGAAAAACTGTTTTTT. This codes for CASSLVRAPNEKLFF. Variable domain in full (rest from reference TRBV7-2 and TRBJ1-4): GAGVSQSPSNKVTEKGKDVELRCDPISGHTALYWYRQSLGQGLEFLIYFQGNSAPDKSGLPSDRFSAERTGGSVSTLTIQRTQQEDSAVYLCASSLVRAPNEKLFFGSGTQLSVL.

The chain recombines TRBV10-1 with TRBJ2-3, with 11 bases aligning to TRBD2. The CDR3 loop spans 15 amino acids. With V trimmed by 4 bases and J by 4 bases, 4 bases remained unmatched. Germline V gene data show CDR1 as WNHNN and CDR2 as SYGVQD (reference sequence). CDR3 sequence reads: CASSGASGGSDTQYF. The CDR3 DNA sequence: TGCGCCAGCAGTGGAGCTAGCGGGGGGTCAGATACGCAGTATTTT.

This clonotype was recorded a few times. The chain joins TRBV14 to TRBJ2-2, with no clear D. Trimming left V 0 bases short and J 3 bases short, with 5 bases between. This CDR3 comprises 14 residues. Germline CDR1 is SGHDN and CDR2 is FVKESK. CDR3 in DNA: TGTGCCAGCAGCCAAGACCCCTACACCGGGGAGCTGTTTTTT. Its translation is CASSQDPYTGELFF.

This clonotype appeared a few times. The chain uses TRBV19 and TRBJ2-1, with 8 nucleotides matching TRBD2. Trimming took 1 base from V and 5 from J; bases not matched to a gene: 4. CDR1 is LNHDA and CDR2 is SQIVND in the germline V gene (reference sequence). The CDR3 is made up of 15 amino acids. CDR3 bases: TGTGCCAGTAGTATAGTAGGGACTAGAAACAATGAGCAGTTCTTC. Translated, it gives CASSIVGTRNNEQFF.

This clonotype was seen a few times. The V gene is TRBV20-1, the J gene TRBJ2-7; D is unclear. This CDR3 has 11 residues. CDR1 and CDR2 from the germline V gene are DFQATT and SNEGSKA (reference sequence). V dropped 3 bases and J dropped 0 bases, with 3 bases sitting between them. The DNA for the CDR3 is TGCAGTGCTAGCGGCTCCTACGAGCAGTACGTC. This translates into CSASGSYEQYV.

This chain connects TRBV18 to TRBJ1-3, with TRBD1 identical over 7 bases. Germline assignment: CDR1 KGHSH and CDR2 LQKENI. There are 15 residues in the CDR3. J was trimmed by 4 bases and V by 2 bases; bases with no gene match: 5. CDR3 in amino acids: CASSPTGAGGNTIYF. CDR3 in DNA: TGTGCCAGCTCACCAACAGGGGCGGGGGGAAACACCATATATTTT.

This clonotype was counted between two and nine times. The DNA for the CDR3 is TGCAGTGGGAGCTCGTACCAAGAGACCCAGTACTTC. Translating it yields CSGSSYQETQYF. This chain joins TRBV20-1 and TRBJ2-5; D uncertain. The CDR3 has 12 amino acids. V was trimmed by 7 bases and J by 0 bases, leaving 9 bases between them. The germline V gene has CDR1 DFQATT and CDR2 SNEGSKA (reference sequence).

The CDR3 sequence is CASSWGLAGTWEQYF. The CDR3 DNA is TGTGCCAGCAGTTGGGGACTAGCGGGTACTTGGGAGCAGTACTTC. The chain joins TRBV6-5 to TRBJ2-7, with TRBD2 matching over 12 bases. The CDR3 is made up of 15 amino acids. Germline values: CDR1 MNHEY, CDR2 SVGAGI. Unmatched junction bases numbered 8, after V lost 4 bases and J lost 7 bases.

This clonotype has a handful of counts. V and J are TRBV5-6 and TRBJ2-1; 10 bases match TRBD2. The CDR3 is 15 residues long. J lost 5 bases, V lost 4 bases, and 6 bases had no gene match. Per germline, CDR1 SGHDT and CDR2 YYEEEE. The CDR3 loop reads CASSLGTSANNEQFF. The DNA of the CDR3 is TGTGCCAGCAGCCTAGGGACTAGCGCGAACAATGAGCAGTTCTTC.

In this sample, this clonotype turned up a few times. The chain couples TRBV20-1 to TRBJ1-1; D remains unclear. Looked up from germline, CDR1 is DFQATT and CDR2 is SNEGSKA (reference sequence). The CDR3 consists of 12 residues. Trimming took 3 bases from V and 0 from J, leaving 5 bases between them. CDR3 loop: CSARQLNTEAFF. In DNA, the CDR3 is TGCAGTGCTAGGCAACTGAACACTGAAGCTTTCTTT.

There are a few counts of this clonotype. The V gene is TRBV11-2, the J gene TRBJ2-5, with 8 nucleotides matching TRBD2. The CDR3 covers 16 residues. V dropped 0 bases and J dropped 5; count of bases not matched to a gene: 8. CDR1 SGHAT and CDR2 FQNNGV come from the germline V gene. CDR3 amino acids: CASSLDLAGHQETQYF. The CDR3, as DNA: TGTGCCAGCAGCTTAGATTTAGCGGGGCATCAGGAGACCCAGTACTTC.

The chain carries TRBV6-2 or TRBV6-3 and TRBJ1-3; tentatively, D is TRBD1 (6 bases). The CDR3 covers 16 residues. Germline V gene lookup returns CDR1 MNHEY and CDR2 SVGEGT. Trimming pared 8 bases from V and 5 bases from J, leaving 22 bases between. CDR3 nucleotide sequence: TGTGCCAGCCGGCCGTACAGGGACGGAACGAGAAACACCATATATTTT. Encoded protein: CASRPYRDGTRNTIYF.

This clonotype was detected a few times. The rearrangement joins TRBV4-1 to TRBJ2-1; 9 bases match TRBD1. The CDR3 is made up of 17 amino acids. V was pared by 1 base and J by 6 bases, with 10 bases of the junction left unmatched. CDR1 is MGHRA, CDR2 YSYEKL, per germline. The CDR3 DNA follows: TGCGCCAGCAGCCAAGTCCGGGACAGGGAACGTAGCAATGAGCAGTTCTTC. This translates into CASSQVRDRERSNEQFF.

This clonotype was observed a handful of times. The V and J genes are TRBV12-3 or TRBV12-4 and TRBJ1-1, with D perhaps matching TRBD1 (6 bases). V was pared by 2 bases and J by 4 bases, with 11 bases between. The CDR3 runs 14 residues. The CDR3 sequence: CASSLRQGITEAFF. The CDR3 DNA sequence: TGTGCCAGCAGTTTAAGGCAGGGGATCACTGAAGCTTTCTTT.

This clonotype was counted between two and nine times. The chain couples TRBV28 to TRBJ1-3; 7 nucleotides agree with TRBD1. Per germline, CDR1 MDHEN and CDR2 SYDVKM. This CDR3 contains 15 residues. The V and J ends lost 2 bases and 6 bases, in that order; junction bases with no gene match: 7. The CDR3: CASSLPQGTVNTIYF. CDR3 DNA: TGTGCCAGCAGTTTACCACAGGGGACGGTAAACACCATATATTTT.

The chain uses TRBV30 and TRBJ2-7; TRBD1 or TRBD2 may be the D gene (6 bases each). V was clipped by 0 bases and J by 5 bases, with 14 bases between them. Germline values: CDR1 GTSNPN, CDR2 SVGIG (reference sequence). This CDR3 contains 14 residues. The CDR3: CAWSVDRGVDEQYF. Here the CDR3 DNA reads TGTGCCTGGAGTGTAGATAGGGGGGTCGACGAGCAGTACTTC.

V is TRBV4-1 and J is TRBJ2-3, with TRBD2 matching over 10 bases. With 1 base clipped from V and 5 bases from J, the junction kept 12 bases outside the gene matches. CDR1 MGHRA and CDR2 YSYEKL come from the germline V gene. The CDR3 is 18 amino acids. The CDR3 coding sequence is TGCGCCAGCAGCCAAGTTCTTAGGGCAGCGGGGGGGCAAGATACGCAGTATTTT. It is translated as CASSQVLRAAGGQDTQYF.

This clonotype was detected many times. This chain uses TRBV4-3 with TRBJ2-7; no clear D. In germline, CDR1 is LGHNA, CDR2 YSLEER. V gave up 0 bases and J gave up 2 bases, with 11 bases separating them. The CDR3 is made up of 15 amino acids. The CDR3: CASSQDMAGTYEQYF. CDR3 nucleotides: TGCGCCAGCAGCCAAGATATGGCCGGAACCTACGAGCAGTACTTC.